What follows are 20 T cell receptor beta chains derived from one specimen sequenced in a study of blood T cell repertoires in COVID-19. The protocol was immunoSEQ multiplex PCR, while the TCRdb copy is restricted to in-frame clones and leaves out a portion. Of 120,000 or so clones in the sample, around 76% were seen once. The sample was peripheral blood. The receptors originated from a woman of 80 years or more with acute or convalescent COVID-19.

The CDR3 DNA follows: TGTGCCAGCAGCGTCCTTTCTCAGTGGCCCAACTATGGCTACACCTTC. This gives the protein CASSVLSQWPNYGYTF. The chain couples TRBV9 to TRBJ1-2; D is unclear. CDR3 size: 16 residues. Trimming removed 2 bases at V and 2 bases at J, with 16 bases between. Germline V gene lookup returns CDR1 SGDLS and CDR2 YYNGEE.

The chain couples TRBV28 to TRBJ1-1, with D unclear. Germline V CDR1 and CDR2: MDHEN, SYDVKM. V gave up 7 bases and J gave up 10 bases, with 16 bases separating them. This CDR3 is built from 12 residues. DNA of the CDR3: TGTGCCAGCAAGGGCGGCCGGGATGGAGCTTTCTTT. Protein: CASKGGRDGAFF.

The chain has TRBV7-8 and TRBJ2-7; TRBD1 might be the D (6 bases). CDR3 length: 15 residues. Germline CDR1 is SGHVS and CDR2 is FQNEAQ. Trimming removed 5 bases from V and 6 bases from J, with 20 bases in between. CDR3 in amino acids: CASSATGKGYGEQYF. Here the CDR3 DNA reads TGTGCCAGCAGCGCAACAGGGAAAGGGTACGGCGAGCAGTACTTC.

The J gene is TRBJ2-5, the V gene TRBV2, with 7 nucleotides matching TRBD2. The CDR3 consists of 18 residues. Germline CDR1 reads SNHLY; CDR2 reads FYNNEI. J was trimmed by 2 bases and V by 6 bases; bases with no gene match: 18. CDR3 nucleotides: TGTGCCAGCAGGACACCTTCCGCGGGCGGGAGACCGCAAGAGACCCAGTACTTC. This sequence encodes CASRTPSAGGRPQETQYF. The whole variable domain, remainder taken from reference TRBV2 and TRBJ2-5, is EPEVTQTPSHQVTQMGQEVILRCVPISNHLYFYWYRQILGQKVEFLVSFYNNEISEKSEIFDDQFSVERPDGSNFTLKIRSTKLEDSAMYFCASRTPSAGGRPQETQYFGPGTRLLVL.

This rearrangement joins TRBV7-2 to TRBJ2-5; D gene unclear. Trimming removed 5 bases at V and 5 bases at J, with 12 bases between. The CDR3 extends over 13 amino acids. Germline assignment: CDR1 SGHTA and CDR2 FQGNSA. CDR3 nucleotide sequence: TGTGCCAGCAGCACCAGACTGTTGGAGACCCAGTACTTC. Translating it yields CASSTRLLETQYF.

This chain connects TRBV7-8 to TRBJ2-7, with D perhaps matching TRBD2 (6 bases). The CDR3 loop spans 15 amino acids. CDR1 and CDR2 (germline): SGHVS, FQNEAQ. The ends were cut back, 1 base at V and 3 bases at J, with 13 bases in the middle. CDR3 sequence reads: CASSLVGGIGYEQYF. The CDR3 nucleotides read TGTGCCAGCAGCTTAGTCGGGGGAATCGGCTACGAGCAGTACTTC.

Written as DNA, the CDR3 is TGTGCCAGCAGTTTAAGTGAGGGGGCTAGGCTCTATGGCTACACCTTC. Translation: CASSLSEGARLYGYTF. The rearrangement uses TRBV28 and TRBJ1-2; 7 bases are shared with TRBD1. The trim removed 2 bases at V and 4 bases at J, leaving 10 bases unmatched. The CDR3 is 16 amino acids. Germline loops: CDR1 MDHEN, CDR2 SYDVKM.

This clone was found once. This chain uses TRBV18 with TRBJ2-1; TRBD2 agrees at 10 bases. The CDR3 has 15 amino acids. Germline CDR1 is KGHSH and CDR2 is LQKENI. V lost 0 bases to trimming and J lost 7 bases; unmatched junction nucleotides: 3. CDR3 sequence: CASSPPGLARNEQFF. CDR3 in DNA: TGTGCCAGCTCACCACCGGGACTAGCGAGAAATGAGCAGTTCTTC.

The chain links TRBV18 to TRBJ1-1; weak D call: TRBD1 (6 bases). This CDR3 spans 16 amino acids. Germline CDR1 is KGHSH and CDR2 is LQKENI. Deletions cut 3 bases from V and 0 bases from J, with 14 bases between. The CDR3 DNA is TGTGCCAGCTCACCGCAAGGACAGTCCATGAACACTGAAGCTTTCTTT. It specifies CASSPQGQSMNTEAFF.

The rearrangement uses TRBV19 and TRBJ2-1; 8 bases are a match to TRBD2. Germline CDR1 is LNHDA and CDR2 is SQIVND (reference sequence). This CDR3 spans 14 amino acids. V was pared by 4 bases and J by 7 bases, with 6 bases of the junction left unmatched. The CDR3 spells CASSTSGSGNEQFF. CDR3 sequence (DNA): TGTGCCAGTAGTACTAGCGGGTCTGGGAATGAGCAGTTCTTC.

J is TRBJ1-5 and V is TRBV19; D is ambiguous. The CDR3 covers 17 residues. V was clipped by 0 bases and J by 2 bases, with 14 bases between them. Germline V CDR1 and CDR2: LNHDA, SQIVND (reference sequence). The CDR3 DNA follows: TGTGCCAGTAGTATAGATGTGAGGTTTCTACGCAATCAGCCCCAGCATTTT. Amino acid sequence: CASSIDVRFLRNQPQHF.

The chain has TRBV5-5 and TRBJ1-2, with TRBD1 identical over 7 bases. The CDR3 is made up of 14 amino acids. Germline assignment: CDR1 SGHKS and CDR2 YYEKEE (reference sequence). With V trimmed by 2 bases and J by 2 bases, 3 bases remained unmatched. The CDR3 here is CASSFPGQNYGYTF. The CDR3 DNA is TGTGCCAGCAGCTTTCCGGGACAGAACTATGGCTACACCTTC.

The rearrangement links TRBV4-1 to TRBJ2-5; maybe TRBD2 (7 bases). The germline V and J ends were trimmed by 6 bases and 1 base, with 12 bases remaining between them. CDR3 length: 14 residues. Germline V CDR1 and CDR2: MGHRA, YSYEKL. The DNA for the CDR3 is TGCGCCAGCAGTGGGGGGGCGGTCCAAGAGACCCAGTACTTC. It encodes CASSGGAVQETQYF.

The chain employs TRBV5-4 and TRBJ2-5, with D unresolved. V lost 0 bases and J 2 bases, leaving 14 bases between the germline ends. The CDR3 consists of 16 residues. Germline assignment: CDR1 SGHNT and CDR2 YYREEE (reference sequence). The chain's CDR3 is CASSLDLTLSQETQYF. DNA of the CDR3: TGTGCCAGCAGCTTGGATCTTACCCTGAGTCAAGAGACCCAGTACTTC.

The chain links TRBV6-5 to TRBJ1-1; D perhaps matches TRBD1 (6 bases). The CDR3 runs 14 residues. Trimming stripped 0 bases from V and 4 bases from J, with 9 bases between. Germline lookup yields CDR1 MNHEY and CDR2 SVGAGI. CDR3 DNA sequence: TGTGCCAGCAGTTACTCGATAGGGGGCACTGAAGCTTTCTTT. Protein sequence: CASSYSIGGTEAFF.

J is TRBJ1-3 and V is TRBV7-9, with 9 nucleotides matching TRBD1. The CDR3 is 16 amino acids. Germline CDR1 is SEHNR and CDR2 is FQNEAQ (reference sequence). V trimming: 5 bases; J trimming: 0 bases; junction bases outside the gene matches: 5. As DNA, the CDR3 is TGTGCCAGCAGCAGGACAGGGGCCGGCTCTGGAAACACCATATATTTT. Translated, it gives CASSRTGAGSGNTIYF. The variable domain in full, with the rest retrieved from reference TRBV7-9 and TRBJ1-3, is DTGVSQNPRHKITKRGQNVTFRCDPISEHNRLYWYRQTLGQGPEFLTYFQNEAQLEKSRLLSDRFSAERPKGSFSTLEIQRTEQGDSAMYLCASSRTGAGSGNTIYFGEGSWLTVV.

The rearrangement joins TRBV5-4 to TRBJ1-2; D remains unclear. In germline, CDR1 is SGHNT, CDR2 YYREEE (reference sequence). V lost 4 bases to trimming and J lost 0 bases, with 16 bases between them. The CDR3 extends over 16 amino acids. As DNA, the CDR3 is TGTGCCAGCAGCCCACTTCGAGGCATTACTAACTATGGCTACACCTTC. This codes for CASSPLRGITNYGYTF.

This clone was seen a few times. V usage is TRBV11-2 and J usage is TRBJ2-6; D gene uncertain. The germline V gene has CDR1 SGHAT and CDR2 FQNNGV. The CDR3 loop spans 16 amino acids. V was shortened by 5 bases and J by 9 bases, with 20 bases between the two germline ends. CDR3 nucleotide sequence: TGTGCCAGCAGCCTTCGTTCAGAAATTCTCCACAACGTCCTGACTTTC. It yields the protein CASSLRSEILHNVLTF.

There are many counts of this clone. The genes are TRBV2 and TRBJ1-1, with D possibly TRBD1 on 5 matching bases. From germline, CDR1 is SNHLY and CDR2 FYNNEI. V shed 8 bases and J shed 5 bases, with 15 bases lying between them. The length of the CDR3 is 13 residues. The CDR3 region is CASQDTLGTEAFF. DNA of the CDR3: TGTGCCAGCCAGGACACACTTGGAACTGAAGCTTTCTTT.

Written as DNA, the CDR3 is TGTGCCAGCAGCCCTCCAGGGTACACTGAAGCTTTCTTT. Translated, it gives CASSPPGYTEAFF. The chain is built from TRBV12-3 or TRBV12-4 and TRBJ1-1; maybe TRBD1 (5 bases). The CDR3 extends over 13 amino acids. The V end was cut by 6 bases, the J end by 3 bases, with 11 bases between.